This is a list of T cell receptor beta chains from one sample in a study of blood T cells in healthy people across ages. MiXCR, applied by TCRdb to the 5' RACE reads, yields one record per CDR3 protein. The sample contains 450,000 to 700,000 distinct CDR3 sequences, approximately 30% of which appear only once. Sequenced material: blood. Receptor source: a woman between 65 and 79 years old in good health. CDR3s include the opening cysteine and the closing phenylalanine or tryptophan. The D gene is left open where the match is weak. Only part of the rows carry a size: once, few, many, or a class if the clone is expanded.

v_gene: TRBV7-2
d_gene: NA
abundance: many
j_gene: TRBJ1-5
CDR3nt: TGTGCCAGCAGCTTACTATGGGGGGGTGATCAGCCCCAGCATTTT
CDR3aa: CASSLLWGGDQPQHF

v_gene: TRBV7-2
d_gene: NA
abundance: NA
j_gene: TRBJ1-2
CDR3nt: TGTGCCAGCAGCTTGGCCCCCGGGGACTATGGCTACACCTTC
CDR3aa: CASSLAPGDYGYTF

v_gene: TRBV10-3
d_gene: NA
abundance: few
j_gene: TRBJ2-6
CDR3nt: TGTGCCATCGGCCCCAACGTCCTGACTTTC
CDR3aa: CAIGPNVLTF

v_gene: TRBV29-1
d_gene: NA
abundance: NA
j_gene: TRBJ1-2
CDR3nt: TGCAGCGGGGCAGGGGTCCCTAACTATGGCTACACCTTC
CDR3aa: CSGAGVPNYGYTF

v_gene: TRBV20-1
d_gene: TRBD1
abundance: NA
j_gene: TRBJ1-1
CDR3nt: TGCAGTGTCCACGGGACAGGGGATGAAGCTTTCTTT
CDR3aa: CSVHGTGDEAFF

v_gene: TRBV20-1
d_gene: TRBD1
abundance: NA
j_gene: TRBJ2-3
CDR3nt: TGCAGTGCTCACAGGGGGGATACGCAGTATTTT
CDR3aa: CSAHRGDTQYF

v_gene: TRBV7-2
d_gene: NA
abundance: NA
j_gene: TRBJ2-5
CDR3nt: TGTGCCAGCAGCTTTTGGGACGGCCGGGGGGAGACCCAGTACTTC
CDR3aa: CASSFWDGRGETQYF

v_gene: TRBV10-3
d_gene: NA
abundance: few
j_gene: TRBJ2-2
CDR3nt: TGTGCCATCAGTGACGCCGGGAACACCGGGGAGCTGTTTTTT
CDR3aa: CAISDAGNTGELFF

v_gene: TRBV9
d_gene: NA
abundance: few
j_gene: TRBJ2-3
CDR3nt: TGTGCCAGCAGCCCTAAAATGGATACGCAGTATTTT
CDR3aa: CASSPKMDTQYF

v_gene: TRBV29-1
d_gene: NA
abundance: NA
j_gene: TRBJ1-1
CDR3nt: TGCGGCGCCGCTGCTACCATGAACACTGAAGCTTTCTTT
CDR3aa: CGAAATMNTEAFF

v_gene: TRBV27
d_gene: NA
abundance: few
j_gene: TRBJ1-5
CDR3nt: TGTGCCAGTAGGACAGTAACTGGGGGAAGGAATCAGCCCCAGCATTTT
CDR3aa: CASRTVTGGRNQPQHF

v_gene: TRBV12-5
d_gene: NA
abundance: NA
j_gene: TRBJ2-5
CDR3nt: TGTGCTAGTCACAACGGGGAGACCCAGTACTTC
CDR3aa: CASHNGETQYF

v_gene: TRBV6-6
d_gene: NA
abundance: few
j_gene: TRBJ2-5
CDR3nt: TGTGCCAGCACCCCGAGGGTTACGGAGGGGAAGTACTTC
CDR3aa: CASTPRVTEGKYF

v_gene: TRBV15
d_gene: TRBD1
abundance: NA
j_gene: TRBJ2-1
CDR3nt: TGTGCCACCAGCCTGACCGGGACAGGGTCCTACAATGAGCAGTTCTTC
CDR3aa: CATSLTGTGSYNEQFF

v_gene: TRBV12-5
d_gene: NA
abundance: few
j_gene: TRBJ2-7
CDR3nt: TGTGCTAGTGGCAGACCCAGCTCCTACGAGCAGTACTTC
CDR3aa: CASGRPSSYEQYF

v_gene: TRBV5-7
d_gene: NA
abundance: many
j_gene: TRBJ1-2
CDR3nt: TGTGCCAGCAGCCAAAGTCGAGTAGGTGGCTACACCTTC
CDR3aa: CASSQSRVGGYTF

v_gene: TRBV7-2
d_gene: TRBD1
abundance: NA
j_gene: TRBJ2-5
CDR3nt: TGTGCCAGCAGCTTAATAAGGGGGCGGTTAGAGACCCAGTACTTC
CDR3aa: CASSLIRGRLETQYF